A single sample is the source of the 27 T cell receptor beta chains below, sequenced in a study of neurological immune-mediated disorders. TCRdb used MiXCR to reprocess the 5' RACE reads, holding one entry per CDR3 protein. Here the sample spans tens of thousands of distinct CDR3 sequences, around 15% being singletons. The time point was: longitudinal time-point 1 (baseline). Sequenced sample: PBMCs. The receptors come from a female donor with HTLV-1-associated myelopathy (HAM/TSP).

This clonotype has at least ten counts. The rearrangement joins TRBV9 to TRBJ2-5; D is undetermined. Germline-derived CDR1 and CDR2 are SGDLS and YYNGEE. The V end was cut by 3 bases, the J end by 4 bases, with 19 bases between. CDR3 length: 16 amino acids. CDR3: CASSETSEGVGETQYF. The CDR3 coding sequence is TGTGCCAGCAGCGAGACCTCGGAAGGTGTAGGAGAGACCCAGTACTTC.

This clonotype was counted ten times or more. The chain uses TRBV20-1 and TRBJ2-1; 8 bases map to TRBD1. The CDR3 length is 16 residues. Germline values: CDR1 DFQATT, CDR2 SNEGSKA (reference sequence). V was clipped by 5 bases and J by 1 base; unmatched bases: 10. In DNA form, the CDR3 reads TGCAGTGCTGGTAACGCAGGGGGCCGATCCTACAATGAGCAGTTCTTC. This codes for CSAGNAGGRSYNEQFF.

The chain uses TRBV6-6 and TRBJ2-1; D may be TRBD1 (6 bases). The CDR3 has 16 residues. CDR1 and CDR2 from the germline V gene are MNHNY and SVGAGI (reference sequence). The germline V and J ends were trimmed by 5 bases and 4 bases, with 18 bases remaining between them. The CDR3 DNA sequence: TGTGCCAGCAGTCCCCTTATCGGGGACACGTACAATGAGCAGTTCTTC. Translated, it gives CASSPLIGDTYNEQFF.

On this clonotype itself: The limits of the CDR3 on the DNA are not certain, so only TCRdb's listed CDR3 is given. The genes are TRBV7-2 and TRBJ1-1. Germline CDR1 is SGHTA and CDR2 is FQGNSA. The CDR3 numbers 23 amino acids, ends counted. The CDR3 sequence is CASSFYICSARDHEGECNTEAFF.

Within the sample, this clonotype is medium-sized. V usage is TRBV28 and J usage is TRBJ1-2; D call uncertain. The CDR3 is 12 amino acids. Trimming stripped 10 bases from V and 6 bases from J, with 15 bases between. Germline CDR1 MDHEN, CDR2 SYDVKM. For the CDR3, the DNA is TGTGCCATCTTGACGGAGCCTGATGGCTACACCTTC. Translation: CAILTEPDGYTF.

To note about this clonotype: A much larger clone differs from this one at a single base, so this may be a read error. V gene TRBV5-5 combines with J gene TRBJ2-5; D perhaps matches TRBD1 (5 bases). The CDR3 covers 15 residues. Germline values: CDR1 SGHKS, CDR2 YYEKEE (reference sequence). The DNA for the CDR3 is TGTGCCAGCCTGTCGTCAAGGGGTAGAGGAGAGAACCAGTACTTC. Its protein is CASLSSRGRGENQYF. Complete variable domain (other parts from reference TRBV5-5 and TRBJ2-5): DAGVTQSPTHLIKTRGQQVTLRCSPISGHKSVSWYQQVLGQGPQFIFQYYEKEERGRGNFPDRFSARQFPNYSSELNVNALLLGDSALYLCASLSSRGRGENQYFGPGTRLLVL.

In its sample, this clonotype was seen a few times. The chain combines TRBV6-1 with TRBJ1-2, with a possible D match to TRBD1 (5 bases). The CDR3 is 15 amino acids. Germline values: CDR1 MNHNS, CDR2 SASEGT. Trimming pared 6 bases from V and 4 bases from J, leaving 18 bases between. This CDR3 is CASRPYRGGVYGYTF. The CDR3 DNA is TGTGCCAGCAGGCCCTATCGTGGGGGAGTCTATGGCTACACCTTC.

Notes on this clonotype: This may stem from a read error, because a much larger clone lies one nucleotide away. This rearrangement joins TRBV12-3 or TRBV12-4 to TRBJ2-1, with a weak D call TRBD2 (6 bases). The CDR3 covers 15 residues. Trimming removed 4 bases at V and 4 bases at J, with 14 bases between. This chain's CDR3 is CASSSGTGHYNEQFF. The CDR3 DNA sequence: TGTGCCAGCAGTTCCGGGACTGGCCATTACAATGAGCAGTTCTTC.

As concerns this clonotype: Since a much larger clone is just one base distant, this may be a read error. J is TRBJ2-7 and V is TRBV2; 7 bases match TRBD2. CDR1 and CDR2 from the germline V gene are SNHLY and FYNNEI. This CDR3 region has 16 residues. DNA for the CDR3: TGTGCCAACAGTGAAGCCGGTGGCGGGAGCGGGTACGAGCAGTACTTC. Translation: CANSEAGGGSGYEQYF.

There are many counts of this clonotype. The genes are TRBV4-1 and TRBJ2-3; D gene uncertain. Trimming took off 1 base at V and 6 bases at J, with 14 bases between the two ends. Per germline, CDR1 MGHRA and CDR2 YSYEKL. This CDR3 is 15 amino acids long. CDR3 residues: CASSQVIGSQDTQYF. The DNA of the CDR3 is TGCGCCAGCAGCCAAGTCATCGGATCCCAGGATACGCAGTATTTT.

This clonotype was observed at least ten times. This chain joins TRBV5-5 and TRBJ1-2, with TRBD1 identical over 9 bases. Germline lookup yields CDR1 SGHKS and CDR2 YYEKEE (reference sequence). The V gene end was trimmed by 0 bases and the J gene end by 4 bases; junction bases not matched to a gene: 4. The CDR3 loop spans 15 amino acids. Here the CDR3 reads CASSLGQGGFYGYTF. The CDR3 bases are TGTGCCAGCAGCTTGGGACAGGGGGGGTTCTATGGCTACACCTTC.

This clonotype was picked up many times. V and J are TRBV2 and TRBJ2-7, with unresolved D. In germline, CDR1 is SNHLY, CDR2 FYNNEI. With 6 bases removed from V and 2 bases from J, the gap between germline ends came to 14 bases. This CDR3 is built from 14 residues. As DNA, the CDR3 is TGTGCCAGCAGCAAGGCCTTGGGTCCCTACGAGCAGTACTTC. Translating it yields CASSKALGPYEQYF.

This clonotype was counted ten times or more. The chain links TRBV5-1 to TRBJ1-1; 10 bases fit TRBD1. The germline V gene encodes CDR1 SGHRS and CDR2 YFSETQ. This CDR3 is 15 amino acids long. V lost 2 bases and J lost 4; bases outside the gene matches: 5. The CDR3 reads CASSLGTGASTEAFF. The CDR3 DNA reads TGCGCCAGCAGCTTAGGGACAGGGGCCTCCACTGAAGCTTTCTTT.

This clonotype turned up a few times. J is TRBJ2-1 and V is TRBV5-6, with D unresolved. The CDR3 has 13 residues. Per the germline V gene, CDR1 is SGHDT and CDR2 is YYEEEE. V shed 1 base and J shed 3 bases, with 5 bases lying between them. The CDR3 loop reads CASSLKVYNEQFF. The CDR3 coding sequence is TGTGCCAGCAGCTTGAAGGTCTACAATGAGCAGTTCTTC.

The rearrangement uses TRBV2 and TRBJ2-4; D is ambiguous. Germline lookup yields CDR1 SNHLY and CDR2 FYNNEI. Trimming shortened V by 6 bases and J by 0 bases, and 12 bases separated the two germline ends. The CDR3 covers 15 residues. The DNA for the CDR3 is TGTGCCAGCAGGCCCGAGATACTAGCCAAAAACATTCAGTACTTC. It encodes CASRPEILAKNIQYF. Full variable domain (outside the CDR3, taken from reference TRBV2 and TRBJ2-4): EPEVTQTPSHQVTQMGQEVILRCVPISNHLYFYWYRQILGQKVEFLVSFYNNEISEKSEIFDDQFSVERPDGSNFTLKIRSTKLEDSAMYFCASRPEILAKNIQYFGAGTRLSVL.

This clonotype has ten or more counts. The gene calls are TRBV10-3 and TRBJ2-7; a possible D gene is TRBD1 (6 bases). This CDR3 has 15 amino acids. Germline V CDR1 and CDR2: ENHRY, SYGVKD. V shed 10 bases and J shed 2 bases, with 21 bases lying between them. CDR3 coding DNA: TGTGCCACCCGTACCCCGGACAGCGTCACCTACGAGCAGTACTTC. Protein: CATRTPDSVTYEQYF.

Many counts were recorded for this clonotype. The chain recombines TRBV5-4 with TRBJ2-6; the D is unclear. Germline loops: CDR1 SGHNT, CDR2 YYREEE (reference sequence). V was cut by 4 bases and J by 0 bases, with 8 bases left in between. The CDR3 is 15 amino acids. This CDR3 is CASSPGISGANVLTF. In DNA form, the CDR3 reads TGTGCCAGCAGCCCTGGGATCTCTGGGGCCAACGTCCTGACTTTC.

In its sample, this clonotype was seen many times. The CDR3 reads CASSPLVTVSSTDTQYF. CDR3 in DNA: TGCGCCAGCAGCCCTTTAGTTACAGTGTCTAGCACAGATACGCAGTATTTT. V and J are TRBV4-1 and TRBJ2-3; no clear D. There are 17 residues in the CDR3. The germline V and J ends were trimmed by 4 bases and 0 bases, with 17 bases remaining between them. The germline gives CDR1 MGHRA, CDR2 YSYEKL.

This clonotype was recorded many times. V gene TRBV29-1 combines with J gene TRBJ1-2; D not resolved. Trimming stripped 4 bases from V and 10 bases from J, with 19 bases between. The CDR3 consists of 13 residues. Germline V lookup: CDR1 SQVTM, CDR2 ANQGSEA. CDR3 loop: CSVVPRKGLDYTF. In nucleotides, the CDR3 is TGCAGCGTTGTGCCCCGGAAAGGTCTGGACTACACCTTC.

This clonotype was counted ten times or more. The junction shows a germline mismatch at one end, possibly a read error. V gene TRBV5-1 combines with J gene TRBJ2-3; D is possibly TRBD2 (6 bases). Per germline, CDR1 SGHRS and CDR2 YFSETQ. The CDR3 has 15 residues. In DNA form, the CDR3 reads TGTGCCAGCAGCTTAGGTGGGGGGAGCACAGATACGCAGTATTTT. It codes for CASSLGGGSTDTQYF.

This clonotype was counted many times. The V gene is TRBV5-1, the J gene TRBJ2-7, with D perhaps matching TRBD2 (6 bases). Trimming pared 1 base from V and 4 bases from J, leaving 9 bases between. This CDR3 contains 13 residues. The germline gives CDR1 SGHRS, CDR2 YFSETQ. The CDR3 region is CASSLMEGYEQYF. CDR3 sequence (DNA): TGCGCCAGCAGCTTGATGGAGGGTTACGAGCAGTACTTC.

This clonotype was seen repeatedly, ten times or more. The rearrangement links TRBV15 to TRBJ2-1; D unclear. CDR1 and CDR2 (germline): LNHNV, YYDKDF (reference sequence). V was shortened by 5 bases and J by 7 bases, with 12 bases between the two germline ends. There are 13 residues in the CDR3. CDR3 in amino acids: CATSAWTANEQFF. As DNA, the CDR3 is TGTGCCACCAGCGCGTGGACGGCGAATGAGCAGTTCTTC.

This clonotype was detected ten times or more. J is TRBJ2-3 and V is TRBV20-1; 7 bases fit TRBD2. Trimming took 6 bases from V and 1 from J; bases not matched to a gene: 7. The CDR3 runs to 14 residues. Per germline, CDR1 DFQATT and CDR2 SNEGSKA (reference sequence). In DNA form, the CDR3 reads TGCAGTGCCGTACAGCTAGCGGGCACAGATACGCAGTATTTT. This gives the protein CSAVQLAGTDTQYF.

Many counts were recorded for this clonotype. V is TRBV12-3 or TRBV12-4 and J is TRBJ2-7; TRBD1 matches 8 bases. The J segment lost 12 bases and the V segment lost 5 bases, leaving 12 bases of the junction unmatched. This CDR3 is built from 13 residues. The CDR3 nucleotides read TGTGCCAGCAGTCCTTTGACAGGGGCCAGGTTGTACTTC. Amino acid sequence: CASSPLTGARLYF.

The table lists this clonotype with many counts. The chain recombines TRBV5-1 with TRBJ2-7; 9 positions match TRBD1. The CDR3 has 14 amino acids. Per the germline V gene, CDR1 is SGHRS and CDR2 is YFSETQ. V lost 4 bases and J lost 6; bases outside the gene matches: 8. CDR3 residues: CASSLGQGIGEQYF. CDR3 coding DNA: TGCGCCAGCAGCCTGGGACAGGGAATCGGCGAGCAGTACTTC.

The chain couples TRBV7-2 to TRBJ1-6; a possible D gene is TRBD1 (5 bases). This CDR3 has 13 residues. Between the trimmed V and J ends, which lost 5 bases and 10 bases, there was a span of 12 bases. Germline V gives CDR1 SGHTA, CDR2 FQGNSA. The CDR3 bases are TGTGCCAGCAGCAAAAGAACAGGATCACCCCTCCACTTT. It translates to CASSKRTGSPLHF.

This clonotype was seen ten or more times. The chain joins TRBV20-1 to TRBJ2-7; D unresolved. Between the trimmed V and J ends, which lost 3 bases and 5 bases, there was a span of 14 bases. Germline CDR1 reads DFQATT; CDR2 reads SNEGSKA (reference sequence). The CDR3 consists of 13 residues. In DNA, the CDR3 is TGCAGTGCTAGGAGCTCACAGCGCAACGAGCAGTACTTC. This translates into CSARSSQRNEQYF.